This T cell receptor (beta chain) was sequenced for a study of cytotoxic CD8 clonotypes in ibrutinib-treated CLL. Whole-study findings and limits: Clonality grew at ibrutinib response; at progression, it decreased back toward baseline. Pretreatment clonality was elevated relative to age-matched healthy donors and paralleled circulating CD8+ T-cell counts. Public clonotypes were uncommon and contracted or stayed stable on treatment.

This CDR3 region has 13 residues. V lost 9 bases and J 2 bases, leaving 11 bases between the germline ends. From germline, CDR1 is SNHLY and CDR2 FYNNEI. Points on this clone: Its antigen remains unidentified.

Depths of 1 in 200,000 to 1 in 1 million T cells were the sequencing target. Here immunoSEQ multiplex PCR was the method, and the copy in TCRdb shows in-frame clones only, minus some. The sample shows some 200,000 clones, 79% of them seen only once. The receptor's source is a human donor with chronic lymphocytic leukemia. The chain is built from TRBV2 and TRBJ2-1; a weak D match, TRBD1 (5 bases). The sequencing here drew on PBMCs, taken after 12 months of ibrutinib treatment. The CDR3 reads CARQVPTYNEQFF. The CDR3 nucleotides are TGTGCCAGACAGGTCCCCACCTACAATGAGCAGTTCTTC.